This T cell receptor beta chain came from a study of T cell repertoires in cytomegalovirus infection. Study in general: Alongside well-studied HLA-B-restricted CMV epitopes, recently identified HLA-C-restricted CMV epitopes were also used. Shared public TCR beta signatures pointed to both CMV infection and a matching HLA type. General study points: There were carriers of CMV plus the relevant HLA, and cumulative public TCR beta family frequency identified them.

With V trimmed by 6 bases and J by 3 bases, 9 bases remained unmatched. This CDR3 region has 16 residues. This clonotype was seen a handful of times. Its specificity is unknown. Using its own MiXCR run on the reads, TCRdb lists one record per CDR3 protein. This sample has about 770,000 distinct CDR3 sequences, with under 35% found just once. The source was cultured CD8+ T cells from PBMCs, collected from culture after CMV antigen stimulation. This TCR came from a human donor in good health (CMV status not recorded). Some clones in this sample may be carry-over from other donors' samples. The rearrangement uses TRBV12-3 or TRBV12-4 and TRBJ2-3, with 10 bases that match TRBD2. The CDR3 sequence: CASSSQAGGRTDTQYF. CDR3 bases: TGTGCCAGCAGCAGCCAAGCGGGGGGGAGGACAGATACGCAGTATTTT.